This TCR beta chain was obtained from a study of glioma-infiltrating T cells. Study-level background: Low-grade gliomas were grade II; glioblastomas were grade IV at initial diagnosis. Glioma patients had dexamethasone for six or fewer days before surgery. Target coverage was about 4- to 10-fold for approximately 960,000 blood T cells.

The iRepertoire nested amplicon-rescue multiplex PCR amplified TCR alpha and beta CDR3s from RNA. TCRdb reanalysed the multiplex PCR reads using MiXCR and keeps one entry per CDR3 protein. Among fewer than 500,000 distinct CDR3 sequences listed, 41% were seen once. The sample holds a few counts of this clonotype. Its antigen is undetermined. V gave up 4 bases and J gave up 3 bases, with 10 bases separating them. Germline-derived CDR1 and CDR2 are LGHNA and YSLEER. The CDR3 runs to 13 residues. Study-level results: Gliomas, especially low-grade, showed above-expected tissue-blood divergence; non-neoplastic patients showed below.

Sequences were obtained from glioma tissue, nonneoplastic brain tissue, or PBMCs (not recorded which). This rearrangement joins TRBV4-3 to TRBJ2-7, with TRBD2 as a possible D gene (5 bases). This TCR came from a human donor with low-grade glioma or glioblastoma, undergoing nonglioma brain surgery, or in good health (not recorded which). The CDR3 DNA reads TGCGCCAGCAGCCCAAGACGGGGCTACGAGCAGTACTTC. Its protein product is CASSPRRGYEQYF.